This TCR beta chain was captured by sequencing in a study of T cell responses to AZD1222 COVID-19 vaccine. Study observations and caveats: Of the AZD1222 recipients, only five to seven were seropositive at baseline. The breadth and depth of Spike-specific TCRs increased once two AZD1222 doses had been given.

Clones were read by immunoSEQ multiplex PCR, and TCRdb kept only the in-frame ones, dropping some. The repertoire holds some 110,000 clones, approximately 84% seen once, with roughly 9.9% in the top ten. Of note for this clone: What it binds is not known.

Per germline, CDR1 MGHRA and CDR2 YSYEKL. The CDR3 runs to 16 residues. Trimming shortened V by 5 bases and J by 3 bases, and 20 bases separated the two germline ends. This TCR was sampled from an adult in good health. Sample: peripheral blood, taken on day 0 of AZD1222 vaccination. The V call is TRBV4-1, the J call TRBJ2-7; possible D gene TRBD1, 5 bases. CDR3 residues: CASSYRRQLKVYEQYF. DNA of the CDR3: TGCGCCAGCAGCTATCGACGACAGCTCAAGGTCTACGAGCAGTACTTC.